A single sample gave rise to the 26 T cell receptor beta chains below, sequenced in a study of CD8 T cells in Susac syndrome. Reverse transcription of roughly 0.45 to 1 ug RNA used random hexamers. TCRdb called the immunoSEQ multiplex PCR reads again in MiXCR, with one record for every CDR3 protein. The data hold about 150,000 distinct CDR3 sequences, with approximately 93% observed a single time. Material for sequencing was CD4+ T cells from PBMCs. These receptors came from a human donor in good health.

This clonotype has only a few counts. The rearrangement links TRBV5-1 to TRBJ1-1; TRBD1 aligns across 8 bases. CDR3 size: 14 residues. The germline CDR1 and CDR2 sequences are SGHRS and YFSETQ. With 3 bases clipped from V and 4 bases from J, the junction kept 5 bases outside the gene matches. CDR3 in amino acids: CASSSSGGGTEAFF. The CDR3 nucleotides read TGCGCCAGCAGCTCCTCAGGGGGCGGCACTGAAGCTTTCTTT.

The chain uses TRBV19 and TRBJ2-1; D not certain. The V gene lost 5 bases and the J gene lost 2 bases, with 4 bases spanning the gap. CDR3 length: 12 residues. CDR1 and CDR2 (germline): LNHDA, SQIVND (reference sequence). The CDR3 DNA reads as TGTGCCAGTAGTCCCCCCTACAATGAGCAGTTCTTC. Amino acids: CASSPPYNEQFF.

V usage is TRBV5-1 and J usage is TRBJ2-7; no clear D. V shed 5 bases and J shed 0 bases, with 12 bases lying between them. CDR1 and CDR2 (germline): SGHRS, YFSETQ. CDR3 length: 14 residues. CDR3 coding DNA: TGCGCCAGCAGGAGTCTACTCCGCTCCTACGAGCAGTACTTC. It yields the protein CASRSLLRSYEQYF.

This clonotype was seen once. Written as DNA, the CDR3 is TGCAGTGCTCGCCAGAGGGTGAACACTGAAGCTTTCTTT. Its translation: CSARQRVNTEAFF. The genes are TRBV20-1 and TRBJ1-1; no reliable D call. This CDR3 is built from 13 residues. V dropped 5 bases and J dropped 0 bases, with 10 bases sitting between them. Germline V gene sequence: CDR1 DFQATT, CDR2 SNEGSKA (reference sequence).

V is TRBV6-1 and J is TRBJ2-5, with D perhaps matching TRBD1 or TRBD2 (5 bases each). Trimming removed 10 bases from V and 5 bases from J, with 17 bases in between. The germline gives CDR1 MNHNS, CDR2 SASEGT. This CDR3 contains 13 residues. The CDR3 protein is CATTPGALETQYF. The CDR3 DNA reads as TGTGCCACCACGCCCGGGGCCTTGGAGACCCAGTACTTC.

The chain couples TRBV6-4 to TRBJ1-2; 7 nucleotides match TRBD1. The CDR3 totals 18 residues. With 3 bases clipped from V and 5 bases from J, the junction kept 18 bases outside the gene matches. Per the germline V gene, CDR1 is MRHNA and CDR2 is SNTAGT. CDR3 DNA: TGTGCCAGCAGTGAAGGGACAGAGAGGGGAGGAGTTGGATATGGCTACACCTTC. This encodes CASSEGTERGGVGYGYTF.

V and J are TRBV20-1 and TRBJ1-5; D perhaps matches TRBD1 (5 bases). V was cut by 0 bases and J by 0 bases, with 6 bases left in between. Germline-derived CDR1 and CDR2 are DFQATT and SNEGSKA (reference sequence). CDR3 length: 14 amino acids. CDR3 DNA: TGCAGTGCTAGAGAGGACAATAGCAATCAGCCCCAGCATTTT. Its translation: CSAREDNSNQPQHF.

The chain is built from TRBV5-1 and TRBJ2-7; the D gene is possibly TRBD1 (6 bases). This CDR3 is 15 amino acids long. The V and J ends lost 0 bases and 1 base respectively, with 11 bases between them. Per the germline V gene, CDR1 is SGHRS and CDR2 is YFSETQ. The CDR3 DNA is TGCGCCAGCAGCTTGGTCGGGACACCGTCCTACGAGCAGTACTTC. Residues: CASSLVGTPSYEQYF. The full variable domain, with the rest looked up from reference TRBV5-1 and TRBJ2-7, is KAGVTQTPRYLIKTRGQQVTLSCSPISGHRSVSWYQQTPGQGLQFLFEYFSETQRNKGNFPGRFSGRQFSNSRSEMNVSTLELGDSALYLCASSLVGTPSYEQYFGPGTRLTVT.

This chain connects TRBV19 to TRBJ1-1; possible D gene TRBD1, 6 bases. The V end lost 3 bases, the J end lost 4 bases, and 9 bases lay between the germline ends. Germline loops: CDR1 LNHDA, CDR2 SQIVND (reference sequence). This CDR3 has 13 amino acids. The CDR3 DNA sequence: TGTGCCAGTAGTATGGGCAGGGGCACTGAAGCTTTCTTT. Its translation is CASSMGRGTEAFF.

V gene TRBV7-3 combines with J gene TRBJ2-2, with 7 positions matching TRBD2. Germline-derived CDR1 and CDR2 are SGHTA and FQGTGA. The CDR3 contains 14 residues. V lost 2 bases and J lost 6; bases outside the gene matches: 3. In DNA form, the CDR3 reads TGTGCCAGCAGCTTACAGCGGGAATCCGGGGAGCTGTTTTTT. Translation gives CASSLQRESGELFF.

V is TRBV6-5 and J is TRBJ2-1; 8 nucleotides agree with TRBD1. After removal of 5 bases from V and 7 bases from J, the junction contained 1 base not matched to a gene. Germline V lookup: CDR1 MNHEY, CDR2 SVGAGI. This CDR3 region has 12 residues. CDR3 amino acids: CASSRTGNEQFF. CDR3 DNA sequence: TGTGCCAGCAGTCGGACAGGGAATGAGCAGTTCTTC.

This sequence joins TRBV10-1 and TRBJ2-3; 8 bases align to TRBD1. J was trimmed by 0 bases and V by 2 bases; bases with no gene match: 7. This CDR3 comprises 17 residues. In germline, CDR1 is WNHNN, CDR2 SYGVQD (reference sequence). The CDR3 bases are TGCGCCAGCAGTGAGACGGCAGGGGGCTTGAGCACAGATACGCAGTATTTT. Amino acid sequence: CASSETAGGLSTDTQYF.

The rearrangement uses TRBV2 and TRBJ1-5; D ambiguous. Germline V gene lookup returns CDR1 SNHLY and CDR2 FYNNEI. V was trimmed by 7 bases and J by 4 bases, leaving 17 bases between them. The CDR3 covers 15 residues. The CDR3 coding sequence is TGTGCCAGCACTCAAGGCAGCACACGAAATCAGCCCCAGCATTTT. It encodes CASTQGSTRNQPQHF. Together with reference TRBV2 and TRBJ1-5, the CDR3 gives the full variable domain: EPEVTQTPSHQVTQMGQEVILRCVPISNHLYFYWYRQILGQKVEFLVSFYNNEISEKSEIFDDQFSVERPDGSNFTLKIRSTKLEDSAMYFCASTQGSTRNQPQHFGDGTRLSIL.

The rearrangement joins TRBV7-9 to TRBJ1-2; D gene uncertain. Trimming left V 1 base short and J 6 bases short, with 12 bases between. Per germline, CDR1 SEHNR and CDR2 FQNEAQ (reference sequence). This CDR3 has 14 amino acids. This CDR3 is CASSLGRDPNGYTF. CDR3 in DNA: TGTGCCAGCAGCTTAGGCCGGGATCCTAATGGCTACACCTTC.

The rearrangement links TRBV19 to TRBJ2-7; 7 bases align to TRBD2. Germline V gives CDR1 LNHDA, CDR2 SQIVND (reference sequence). V was pared by 4 bases and J by 0 bases, with 0 bases of the junction left unmatched. This CDR3 spans 13 amino acids. In DNA, the CDR3 is TGTGCCAGTAGTAGGACTAGCTCCTACGAGCAGTACTTC. Residues: CASSRTSSYEQYF.

J is TRBJ1-1 and V is TRBV12-3 or TRBV12-4; no definite D call. V lost 5 bases, J lost 2 bases, and 15 bases lay in between. The CDR3 is 15 residues long. CDR3 DNA: TGTGCCAGCAGTCCGTTTCGGGGTGGAAACACTGAAGCTTTCTTT. Protein sequence: CASSPFRGGNTEAFF.

The CDR3 DNA reads TGCAGTGCTCAACGAGGGGGAACCGGGGAGCTGTTTTTT. Protein product: CSAQRGGTGELFF. The chain employs TRBV20-1 and TRBJ2-2; tentatively, D is TRBD1 (6 bases). V gave up 5 bases and J gave up 5 bases, with 12 bases separating them. Per germline, CDR1 DFQATT and CDR2 SNEGSKA (reference sequence). This CDR3 comprises 13 residues.

This sequence joins TRBV4-2 and TRBJ1-2, with D tentatively TRBD1 (6 bases). Trimming removed 0 bases at V and 0 bases at J, with 11 bases between. This CDR3 region has 16 residues. Germline CDR1 and CDR2: LGHNA and YNFKEQ. DNA of the CDR3: TGTGCCAGCAGCCAAGACACGGGGGGCGCTAACTATGGCTACACCTTC. This codes for CASSQDTGGANYGYTF.

Turning to this clonotype: Germline and junction disagree at one end, which may indicate a read error. This chain connects TRBV7-2 to TRBJ2-4; 9 bases are shared with TRBD1. The germline V gene has CDR1 SGHTA and CDR2 FQGNSA. The CDR3 contains 13 residues. This chain's CDR3 is CASSFNRGRMGTF. CDR3 nucleotide sequence: TGTGCCAGCAGCTTCAACAGGGGGCGGATGGGGACCTTC.

This chain uses TRBV5-4 with TRBJ1-2; D is perhaps TRBD1 (5 bases). The CDR3 is 13 amino acids. The V end was cut by 0 bases, the J end by 8 bases, with 11 bases between. From germline, CDR1 is SGHNT and CDR2 YYREEE (reference sequence). The chain's CDR3 is CASSLDGTWGYTF. CDR3 coding DNA: TGTGCCAGCAGCTTGGATGGGACTTGGGGCTACACCTTC.

The chain joins TRBV25-1 to TRBJ2-5; D possibly corresponds to TRBD2 (6 bases). The CDR3 has 13 residues. V was cut by 4 bases and J by 4 bases, with 10 bases left in between. Germline V gene data show CDR1 as MGHDK and CDR2 as SYGVNS. This chain's CDR3 is CASSAEGRETQYF. CDR3 DNA sequence: TGTGCCAGCAGTGCGGAGGGTCGAGAGACCCAGTACTTC. The whole variable domain, remainder taken from reference TRBV25-1 and TRBJ2-5, is EADIYQTPRYLVIGTGKKITLECSQTMGHDKMYWYQQDPGMELHLIHYSYGVNSTEKGDLSSESTVSRIRTEHFPLTLESARPSHTSQYLCASSAEGRETQYFGPGTRLLVL.

The chain recombines TRBV5-1 with TRBJ1-1; 8 bases line up with TRBD1. The CDR3 is 14 amino acids. From germline, CDR1 is SGHRS and CDR2 YFSETQ. Trimming at V came to 2 bases and at J to 3 bases, leaving 3 bases not matched to a gene. In nucleotides, the CDR3 is TGCGCCAGCAGCTTCAGGGGGCCGGACACTGAAGCTTTCTTT. As protein: CASSFRGPDTEAFF.

The gene calls are TRBV3-1 and TRBJ1-1; perhaps TRBD1 as D (5 bases). Germline V gives CDR1 LGHDT, CDR2 YNNKEL (reference sequence). Between the trimmed V and J ends, which lost 6 bases and 5 bases, there was a span of 13 bases. CDR3 size: 13 residues. This CDR3 reads CASSPRGVTEAFF. For the CDR3, the DNA is TGTGCCAGCAGTCCCCGGGGCGTTACTGAAGCTTTCTTT.

The chain uses TRBV9 and TRBJ2-2, with a possible D match to TRBD2 (6 bases). The CDR3 is 13 residues long. From germline, CDR1 is SGDLS and CDR2 YYNGEE. V lost 2 bases, J lost 8 bases, and 10 bases lay in between. CDR3 residues: CASSVTSSGELFF. The CDR3 DNA reads as TGTGCCAGCAGCGTTACTAGCTCTGGGGAGCTGTTTTTT.

This rearrangement joins TRBV20-1 to TRBJ1-2; a weak D match, TRBD1 (5 bases). V lost 0 bases and J 7 bases, leaving 18 bases between the germline ends. This CDR3 has 15 residues. CDR1 DFQATT and CDR2 SNEGSKA come from the germline V gene (reference sequence). CDR3 region: CSARDPWGGSVGYTF. CDR3 sequence (DNA): TGCAGTGCTAGAGACCCCTGGGGCGGATCAGTTGGCTACACCTTC.

The CDR3 sequence is CASTKGLAGVGEQFF. CDR3 sequence (DNA): TGTGCCAGCACCAAGGGACTAGCGGGAGTAGGTGAGCAGTTCTTC. The chain has TRBV2 and TRBJ2-1, with 14 bases aligning to TRBD2. The junction had 8 bases not matched to a gene; V was cut back by 7 bases and J by 9 bases. This CDR3 has 15 amino acids. CDR1 is SNHLY, CDR2 FYNNEI, per germline.